This passage covers 2 T cell receptor beta chains from one sample sequenced in a study of T-cell reconstitution after alpha-beta-depleted transplantation in children. Unique molecular identifiers were incorporated during preparation of the TCRbeta library. TCRdb fed the PCR reads into MiXCR, producing one record per CDR3 protein. This sample yields 250,000 to 400,000 distinct CDR3 sequences, of which more than 20% are seen a single time; around 9.9% belongs to the top ten. This sample comprised PBMCs, mostly from graft donor cells, obtained 180 days after TCRalphabeta/CD19-depleted stem cell transplant. The receptors were gathered from a male patient between 10 and 17 years old who had a stem cell transplant for acute lymphoblastic leukemia, so the T cells may come from the graft donor.

This clonotype was seen more than once but under ten times. The chain employs TRBV5-1 and TRBJ2-3; 9 bases fit TRBD2. Losses at the gene ends were 4 bases for V and 4 bases for J; bases not matched to a gene: 7. The CDR3 runs to 15 residues. CDR1 is SGHRS and CDR2 is YFSETQ in the germline V gene. The DNA for the CDR3 is TGCGCCAGCAGCGAGGGACTAGCCCCCCCAGATACGCAGTATTTT. Protein sequence: CASSEGLAPPDTQYF. Full variable domain (remainder filled in from reference TRBV5-1 and TRBJ2-3): KAGVTQTPRYLIKTRGQQVTLSCSPISGHRSVSWYQQTPGQGLQFLFEYFSETQRNKGNFPGRFSGRQFSNSRSEMNVSTLELGDSALYLCASSEGLAPPDTQYFGPGTRLTVL.

This clonotype came up a few times. The J gene is TRBJ2-2, the V gene TRBV4-1, with 9 bases matching TRBD1. CDR3 length: 15 amino acids. Germline-derived CDR1 and CDR2 are MGHRA and YSYEKL. V lost 5 bases, J lost 7 bases, and 8 bases stayed unmatched. The CDR3 nucleotides read TGCGCCAGCAGCTACTCCGGGACAGGGTTCGGGGAGCTGTTTTTT. It is translated as CASSYSGTGFGELFF.